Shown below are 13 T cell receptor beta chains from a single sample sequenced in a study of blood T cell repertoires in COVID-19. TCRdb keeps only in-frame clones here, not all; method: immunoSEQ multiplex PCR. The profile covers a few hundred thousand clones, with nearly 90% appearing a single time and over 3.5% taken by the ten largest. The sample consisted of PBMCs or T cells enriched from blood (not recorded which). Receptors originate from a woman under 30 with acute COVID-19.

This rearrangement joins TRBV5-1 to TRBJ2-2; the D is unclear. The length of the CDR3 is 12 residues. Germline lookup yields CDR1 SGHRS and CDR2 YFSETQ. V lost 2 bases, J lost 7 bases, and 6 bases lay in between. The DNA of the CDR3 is TGCGCCAGCAGCTTTCAGGACGGGGAGCTGTTTTTT. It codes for CASSFQDGELFF.

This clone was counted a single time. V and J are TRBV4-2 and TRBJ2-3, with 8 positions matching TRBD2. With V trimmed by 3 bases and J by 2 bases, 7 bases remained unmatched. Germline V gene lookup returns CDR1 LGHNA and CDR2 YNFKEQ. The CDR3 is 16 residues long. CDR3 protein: CASSQDGAGDTDTQYF. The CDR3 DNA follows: TGTGCCAGCAGCCAGGATGGAGCGGGAGACACAGATACGCAGTATTTT.

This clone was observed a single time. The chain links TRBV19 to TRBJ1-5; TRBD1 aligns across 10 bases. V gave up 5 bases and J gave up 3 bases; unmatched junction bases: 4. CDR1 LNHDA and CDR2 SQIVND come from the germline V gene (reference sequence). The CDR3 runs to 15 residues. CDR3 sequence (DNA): TGTGCCAGTAGTCTGACAGGGGGCCTCAATCAGCCCCAGCATTTT. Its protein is CASSLTGGLNQPQHF.

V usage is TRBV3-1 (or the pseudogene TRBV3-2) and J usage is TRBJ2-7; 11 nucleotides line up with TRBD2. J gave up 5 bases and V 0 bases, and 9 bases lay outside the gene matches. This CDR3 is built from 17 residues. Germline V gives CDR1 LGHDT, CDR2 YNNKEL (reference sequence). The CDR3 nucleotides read TGTGCCAGCAGCCAAGATGGGATAGCGGGAGGGCCCCACGAGCAGTACTTC. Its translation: CASSQDGIAGGPHEQYF.

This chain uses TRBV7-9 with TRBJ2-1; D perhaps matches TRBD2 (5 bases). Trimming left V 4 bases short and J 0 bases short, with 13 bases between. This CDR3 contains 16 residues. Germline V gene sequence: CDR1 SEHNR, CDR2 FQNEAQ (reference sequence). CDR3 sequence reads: CASSSILGSSYNEQFF. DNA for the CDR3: TGTGCCAGCAGCTCCATACTAGGGAGCTCCTACAATGAGCAGTTCTTC.

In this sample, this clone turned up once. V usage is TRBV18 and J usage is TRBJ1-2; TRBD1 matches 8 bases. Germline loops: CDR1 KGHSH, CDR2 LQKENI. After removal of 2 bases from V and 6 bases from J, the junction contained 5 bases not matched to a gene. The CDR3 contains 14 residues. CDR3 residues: CASSPAGGMHGYTF. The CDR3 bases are TGTGCCAGCTCACCAGCAGGGGGCATGCATGGCTACACCTTC. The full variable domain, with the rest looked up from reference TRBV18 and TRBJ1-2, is NAGVMQNPRHLVRRRGQEARLRCSPMKGHSHVYWYRQLPEEGLKFMVYLQKENIIDESGMPKERFSAEFPKEGPSILRIQQVVRGDSAAYFCASSPAGGMHGYTFGSGTRLTVV.

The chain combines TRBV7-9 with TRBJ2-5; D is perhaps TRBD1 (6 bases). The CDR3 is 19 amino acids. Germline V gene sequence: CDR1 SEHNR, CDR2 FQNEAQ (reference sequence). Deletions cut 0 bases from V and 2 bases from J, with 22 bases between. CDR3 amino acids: CASSLALRGKPRAQETQYF. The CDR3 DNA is TGTGCCAGCAGCTTAGCCCTCAGGGGCAAACCCCGGGCGCAAGAGACCCAGTACTTC.

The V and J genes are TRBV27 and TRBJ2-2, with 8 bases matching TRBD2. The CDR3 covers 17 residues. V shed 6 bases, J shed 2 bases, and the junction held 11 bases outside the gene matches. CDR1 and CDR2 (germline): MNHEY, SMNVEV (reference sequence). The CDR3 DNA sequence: TGTGCCAGCAGCCTATATAGCGGGACAATTAACACCGGGGAGCTGTTTTTT. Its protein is CASSLYSGTINTGELFF.

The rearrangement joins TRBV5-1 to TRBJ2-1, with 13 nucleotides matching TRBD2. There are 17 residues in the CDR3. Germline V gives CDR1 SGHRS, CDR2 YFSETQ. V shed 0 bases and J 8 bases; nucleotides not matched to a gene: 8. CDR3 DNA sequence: TGCGCCAGCAGCTTGGGCACTAGCGGGAGGGCCTTCGATGAGCAGTTCTTC. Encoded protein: CASSLGTSGRAFDEQFF.

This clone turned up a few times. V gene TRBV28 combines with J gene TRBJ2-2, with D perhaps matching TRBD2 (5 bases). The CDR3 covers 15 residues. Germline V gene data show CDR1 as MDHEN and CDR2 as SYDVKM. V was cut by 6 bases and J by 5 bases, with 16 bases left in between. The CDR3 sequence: CASRDTGKGTGELFF. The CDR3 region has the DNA TGTGCCAGCAGGGATACGGGGAAGGGAACCGGGGAGCTGTTTTTT.

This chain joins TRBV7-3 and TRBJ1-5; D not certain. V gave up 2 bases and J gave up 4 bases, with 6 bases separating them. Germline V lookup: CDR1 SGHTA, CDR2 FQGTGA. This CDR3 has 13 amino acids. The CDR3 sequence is CASSLGVNQPQHF. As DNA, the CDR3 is TGTGCCAGCAGCTTAGGAGTGAATCAGCCCCAGCATTTT.

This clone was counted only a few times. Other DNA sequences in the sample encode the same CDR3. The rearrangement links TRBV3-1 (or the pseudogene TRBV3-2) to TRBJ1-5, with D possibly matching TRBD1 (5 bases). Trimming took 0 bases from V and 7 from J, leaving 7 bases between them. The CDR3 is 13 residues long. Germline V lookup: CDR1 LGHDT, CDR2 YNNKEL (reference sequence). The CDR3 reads CASSQEGGQPQHF. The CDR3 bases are TGTGCCAGCAGCCAAGAGGGGGGGCAGCCCCAGCATTTT.

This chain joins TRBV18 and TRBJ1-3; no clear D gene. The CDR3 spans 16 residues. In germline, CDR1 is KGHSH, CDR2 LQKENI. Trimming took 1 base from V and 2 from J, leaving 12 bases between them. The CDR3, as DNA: TGTGCCAGCTCACCACGAGAGAGGTCTACTGGAAACACCATATATTTT. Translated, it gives CASSPRERSTGNTIYF.